The clone carrying this T cell receptor beta chain was counted a single time. As yet, its antigen is unknown. This specimen belongs to a study of PD-1 blockade in classical Hodgkin lymphoma. Time point: cycle 4 day 1 (C4D1), after more than five weeks of nivolumab. In every patient, relapse followed autologous stem cell transplantation, while exposure to brentuximab vedotin differed. The study recorded best responses of complete response, partial response or progressive disease. The study's findings and limits: Whatever underlies the repertoire differences (possibly disease activity or prior therapy) remains undefined. TCR diversity in CD4+, not CD8+, cells rose significantly by C4D1.

Libraries were prepared by immunoSEQ multiplex PCR; TCRdb keeps only in-frame clonotypes and omits some of them. The data contain approximately 84,000 clones, 83% of them singletons. Sample: peripheral blood mononuclear cells (PBMCs), taken before the fourth cycle of nivolumab. The source of this sequence is a human donor with classical Hodgkin lymphoma.

The CDR3 bases are TGTGCCAGTAGTATTGCCCTAGCCCTTACCTACGAGCAGTACTTC. This encodes CASSIALALTYEQYF. J is TRBJ2-7 and V is TRBV19; D perhaps matches TRBD2 (5 bases). This CDR3 is built from 15 residues. Germline assignment: CDR1 LNHDA and CDR2 SQIVND (reference sequence). V was clipped by 3 bases and J by 2 bases, with 14 bases between them. Supplemented by reference TRBV19 and TRBJ2-7, the full variable domain reads DGGITQSPKYLFRKEGQNVTLSCEQNLNHDAMYWYRQDPGQGLRLIYYSQIVNDFQKGDIAEGYSVSREKKESFPLTVTSAQKNPTAFYLCASSIALALTYEQYFGPGTRLTVT.